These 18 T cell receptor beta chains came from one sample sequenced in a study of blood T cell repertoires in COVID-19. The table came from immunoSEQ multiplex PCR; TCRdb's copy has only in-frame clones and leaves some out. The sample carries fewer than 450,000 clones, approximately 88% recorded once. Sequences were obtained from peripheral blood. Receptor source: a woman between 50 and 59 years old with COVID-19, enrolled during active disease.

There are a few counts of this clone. The CDR3 here is CAWSPNLGAVMNTEAFF. The CDR3 DNA follows: TGTGCCTGGAGTCCTAACTTGGGAGCGGTCATGAACACTGAAGCTTTCTTT. The chain has TRBV30 and TRBJ1-1; D is unresolved. In germline, CDR1 is GTSNPN, CDR2 SVGIG (reference sequence). V gave up 2 bases and J gave up 0 bases, with 19 bases separating them. This CDR3 comprises 17 residues.

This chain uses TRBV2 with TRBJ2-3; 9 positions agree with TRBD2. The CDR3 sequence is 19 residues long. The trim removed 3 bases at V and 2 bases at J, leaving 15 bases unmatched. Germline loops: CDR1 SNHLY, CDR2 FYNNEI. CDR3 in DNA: TGTGCCAGCAGTGACTTTCTGCGGGGGGGCCATATCTTCACAGATACGCAGTATTTT. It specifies CASSDFLRGGHIFTDTQYF.

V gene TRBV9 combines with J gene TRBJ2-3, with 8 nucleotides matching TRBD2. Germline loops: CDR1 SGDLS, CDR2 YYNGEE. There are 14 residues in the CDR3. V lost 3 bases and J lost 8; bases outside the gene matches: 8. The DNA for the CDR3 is TGTGCCAGCAGCGCACCGGGGACTAGAGGTACGCAGTATTTT. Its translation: CASSAPGTRGTQYF. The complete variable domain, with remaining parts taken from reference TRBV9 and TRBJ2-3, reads DSGVTQTPKHLITATGQRVTLRCSPRSGDLSVYWYQQSLDQGLQFLIQYYNGEERAKGNILERFSAQQFPDLHSELNLSSLELGDSALYFCASSAPGTRGTQYFGPGTRLTVL.

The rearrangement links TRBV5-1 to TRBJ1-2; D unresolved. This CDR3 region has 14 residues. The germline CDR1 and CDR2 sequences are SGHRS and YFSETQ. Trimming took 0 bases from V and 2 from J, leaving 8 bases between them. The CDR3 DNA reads TGCGCCAGCAGCTTGGAACCGGGGAACTATGGCTACACCTTC. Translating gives CASSLEPGNYGYTF.

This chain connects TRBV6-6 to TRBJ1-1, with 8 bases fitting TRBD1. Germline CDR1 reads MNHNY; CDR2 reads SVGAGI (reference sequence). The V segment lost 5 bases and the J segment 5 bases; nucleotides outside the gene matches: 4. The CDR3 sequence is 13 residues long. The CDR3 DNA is TGTGCCAGCAGTCCTACAGGGGGGACTGAAGCTTTCTTT. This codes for CASSPTGGTEAFF.

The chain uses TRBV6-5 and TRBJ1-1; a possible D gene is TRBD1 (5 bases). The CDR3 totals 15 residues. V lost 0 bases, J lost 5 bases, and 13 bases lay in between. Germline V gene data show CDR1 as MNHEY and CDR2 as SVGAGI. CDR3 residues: CASSYSASGRTEAFF. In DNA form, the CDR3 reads TGTGCCAGCAGTTACTCGGCCTCAGGGAGGACTGAAGCTTTCTTT.

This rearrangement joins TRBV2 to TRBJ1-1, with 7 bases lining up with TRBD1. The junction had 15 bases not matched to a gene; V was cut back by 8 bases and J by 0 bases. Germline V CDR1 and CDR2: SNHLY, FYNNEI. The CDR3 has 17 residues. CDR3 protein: CASRVLTGPGMNTEAFF. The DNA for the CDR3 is TGTGCCAGCCGTGTTTTGACAGGGCCGGGGATGAACACTGAAGCTTTCTTT.

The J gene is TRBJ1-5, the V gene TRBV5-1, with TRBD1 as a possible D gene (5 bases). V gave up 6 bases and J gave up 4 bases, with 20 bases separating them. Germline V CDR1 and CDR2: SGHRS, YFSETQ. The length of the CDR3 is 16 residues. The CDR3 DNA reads TGCGCCAGCATCCCAGAAGACGGGGGGGATAATCAGCCCCAGCATTTT. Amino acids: CASIPEDGGDNQPQHF.

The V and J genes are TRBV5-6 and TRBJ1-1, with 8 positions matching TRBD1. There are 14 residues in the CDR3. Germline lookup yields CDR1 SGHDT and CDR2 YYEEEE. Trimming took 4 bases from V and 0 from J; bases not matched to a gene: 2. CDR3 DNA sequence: TGTGCCAGCAGCCGACAGGGGATGAACACTGAAGCTTTCTTT. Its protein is CASSRQGMNTEAFF.

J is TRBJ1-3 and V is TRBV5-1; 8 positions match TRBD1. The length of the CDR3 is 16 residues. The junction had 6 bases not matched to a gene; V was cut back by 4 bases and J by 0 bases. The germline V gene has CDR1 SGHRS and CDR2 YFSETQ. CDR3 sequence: CASSVMTGASGNTIYF. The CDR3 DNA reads TGCGCCAGCAGCGTGATGACAGGGGCCTCTGGAAACACCATATATTTT.

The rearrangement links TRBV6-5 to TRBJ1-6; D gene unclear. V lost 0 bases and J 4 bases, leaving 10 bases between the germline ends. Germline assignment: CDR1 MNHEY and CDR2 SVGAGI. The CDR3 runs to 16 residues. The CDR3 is CASSYSRTVYNSPLHF. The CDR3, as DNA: TGTGCCAGCAGTTACTCGAGAACAGTTTATAATTCACCCCTCCACTTT.

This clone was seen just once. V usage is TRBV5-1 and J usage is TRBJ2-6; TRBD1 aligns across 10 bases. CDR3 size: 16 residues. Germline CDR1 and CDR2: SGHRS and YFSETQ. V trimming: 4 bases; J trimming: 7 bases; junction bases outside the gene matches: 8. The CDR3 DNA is TGCGCCAGCAGCATGGGACAGGGGAACAGAGCCAACGTCCTGACTTTC. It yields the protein CASSMGQGNRANVLTF.

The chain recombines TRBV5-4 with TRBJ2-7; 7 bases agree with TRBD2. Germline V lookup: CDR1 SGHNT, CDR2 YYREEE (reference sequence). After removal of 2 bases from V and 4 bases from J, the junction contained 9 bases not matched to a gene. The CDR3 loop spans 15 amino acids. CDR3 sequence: CASSLGLETIYEQYF. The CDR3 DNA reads TGTGCCAGCAGCTTAGGACTAGAGACGATATACGAGCAGTACTTC.

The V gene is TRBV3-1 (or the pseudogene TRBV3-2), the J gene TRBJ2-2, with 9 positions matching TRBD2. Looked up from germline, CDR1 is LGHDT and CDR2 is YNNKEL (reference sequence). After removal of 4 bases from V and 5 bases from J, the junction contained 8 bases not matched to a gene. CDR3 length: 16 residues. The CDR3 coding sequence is TGTGCCAGCAGCCTATCTAGCGGGGTAGGGACCGGGGAGCTGTTTTTT. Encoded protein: CASSLSSGVGTGELFF.

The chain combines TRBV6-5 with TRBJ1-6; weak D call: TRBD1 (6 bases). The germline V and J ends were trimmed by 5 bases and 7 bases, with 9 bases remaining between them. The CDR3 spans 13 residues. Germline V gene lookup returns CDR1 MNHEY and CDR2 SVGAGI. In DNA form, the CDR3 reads TGTGCCAGCAGTCCCGACAGGAATTCACCCCTCCACTTT. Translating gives CASSPDRNSPLHF.

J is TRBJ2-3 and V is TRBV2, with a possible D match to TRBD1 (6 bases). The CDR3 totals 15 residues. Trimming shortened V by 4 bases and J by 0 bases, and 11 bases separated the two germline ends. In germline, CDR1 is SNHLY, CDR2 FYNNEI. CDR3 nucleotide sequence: TGTGCCAGCAGTGGAGGGACAACTAGCACAGATACGCAGTATTTT. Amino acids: CASSGGTTSTDTQYF.

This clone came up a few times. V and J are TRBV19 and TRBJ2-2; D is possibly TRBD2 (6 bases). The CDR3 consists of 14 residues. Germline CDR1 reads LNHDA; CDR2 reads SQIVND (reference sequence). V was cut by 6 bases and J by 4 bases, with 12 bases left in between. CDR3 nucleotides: TGTGCCAGTAGGTCGCGGGGTGGCACCGGGGAGCTGTTTTTT. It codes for CASRSRGGTGELFF.

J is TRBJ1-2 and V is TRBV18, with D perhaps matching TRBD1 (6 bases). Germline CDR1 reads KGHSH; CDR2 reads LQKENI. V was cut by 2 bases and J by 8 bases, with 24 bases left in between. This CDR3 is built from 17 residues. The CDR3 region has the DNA TGTGCCAGCTCACCAAAAAGTGCAGGGGCTGGCCCCCTAGGCTACACCTTC. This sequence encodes CASSPKSAGAGPLGYTF.